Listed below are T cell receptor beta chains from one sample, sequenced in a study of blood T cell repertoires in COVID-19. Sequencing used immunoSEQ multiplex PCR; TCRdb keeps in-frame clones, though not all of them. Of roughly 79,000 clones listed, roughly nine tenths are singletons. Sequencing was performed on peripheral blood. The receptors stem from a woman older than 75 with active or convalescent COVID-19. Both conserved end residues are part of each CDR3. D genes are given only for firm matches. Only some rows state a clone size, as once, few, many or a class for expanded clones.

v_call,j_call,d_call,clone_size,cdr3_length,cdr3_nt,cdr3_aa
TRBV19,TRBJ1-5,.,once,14,TGTGCCAGTAGTATTGTAACAGGGAATCAGCCCCAGCATTTT,CASSIVTGNQPQHF
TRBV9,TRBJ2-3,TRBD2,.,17,TGTGCCAGCAGCGCGCCAATAGCGGGGGGAAGCACAGATACGCAGTATTTT,CASSAPIAGGSTDTQYF
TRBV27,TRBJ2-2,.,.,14,TGTGCCAGCAGTTTAATTTTAGGAGGGTCCGAGCTGTTTTTT,CASSLILGGSELFF
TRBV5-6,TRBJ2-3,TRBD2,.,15,TGTGCCAGCAGTTTAGCGGGGGGGCCCCCAGATACGCAGTATTTT,CASSLAGGPPDTQYF
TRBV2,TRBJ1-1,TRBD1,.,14,TGTGCCAGCAACCGACAGGGAGTGAACACTGAAGCTTTCTTT,CASNRQGVNTEAFF
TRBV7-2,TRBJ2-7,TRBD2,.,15,TGTGCCAGCAGCTTAGTGGGACTAGCATCCTACGAGCAGTACTTC,CASSLVGLASYEQYF
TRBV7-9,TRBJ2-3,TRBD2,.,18,TGTGCCAGCAGCTATGGGACTAGCGGGGGAGCTTTCACAGATACGCAGTATTTT,CASSYGTSGGAFTDTQYF
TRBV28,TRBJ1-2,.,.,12,TGTGCGGGGGGGGCAAAGAGGTATGGCTACACCTTC,CAGGAKRYGYTF
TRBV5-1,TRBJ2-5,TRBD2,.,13,TGCGCCACGACTAGCGGGAGTGGAGGGACCCAGTACTTC,CATTSGSGGTQYF
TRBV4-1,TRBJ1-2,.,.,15,TGCGCCAGCAGCCAAGATTCCAGAACAAACTATGGCTACACCTTC,CASSQDSRTNYGYTF
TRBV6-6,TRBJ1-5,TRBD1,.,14,TGTGCCAGCACCGGACAGGGGGCCCAGCAGCCCCAGCATTTT,CASTGQGAQQPQHF
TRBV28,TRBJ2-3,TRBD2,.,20,TGTGCCAGCACCCCGCAAGGCGCGGGAGGGCCCCTAAGTCCGCGTGATACGCAGTATTTT,CASTPQGAGGPLSPRDTQYF
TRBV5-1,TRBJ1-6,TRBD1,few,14,TGCGCCAGCCGTTCGACAGGGGAAGGGTCACCCCTCCACTTT,CASRSTGEGSPLHF
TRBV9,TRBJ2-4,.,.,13,TGTGCCAGCAGCTCGCAGGGTCCGAACATTCAGTACTTC,CASSSQGPNIQYF
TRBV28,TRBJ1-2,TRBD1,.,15,TGTGCCAGCAGTTTTCCTCGACAGGGGGGCTATGGCTACACCTTC,CASSFPRQGGYGYTF
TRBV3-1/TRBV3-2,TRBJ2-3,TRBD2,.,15,TGTGAAGCCGGCGGGACTAGCGGTTGCACAGATACGCAGTATTTT,CEAGGTSGCTDTQYF
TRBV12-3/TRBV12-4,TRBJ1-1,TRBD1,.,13,TGTGCCAGCACCGGGACAGGGAACACTGAAGCTTTCTTT,CASTGTGNTEAFF
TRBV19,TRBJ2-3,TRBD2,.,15,TGTGCCAGTAGTATAAACGGGAGGACCGCAGATACGCAGTATTTT,CASSINGRTADTQYF
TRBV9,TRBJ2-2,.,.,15,TGTGCCAGCAGCGTAGAACTATTGAACACCGGGGAGCTGTTTTTT,CASSVELLNTGELFF
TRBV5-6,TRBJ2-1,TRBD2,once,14,TGTGCCAGCAGCCAGGGAGGGCCCGACGATGAGCAGTTCTTC,CASSQGGPDDEQFF
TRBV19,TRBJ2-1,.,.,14,TGTGCCAGTAGTATGGACGCAGGGTACAATGAGCAGTTCTTC,CASSMDAGYNEQFF
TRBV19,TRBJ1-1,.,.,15,TGTGCCAGTAGTATAGGAGGGAGTTTTTGGGCTGAAGCTTTCTTT,CASSIGGSFWAEAFF
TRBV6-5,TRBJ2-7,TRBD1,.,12,TGTGCCAGCCTAGGACAGGGTTACGAGCAGTACTTC,CASLGQGYEQYF
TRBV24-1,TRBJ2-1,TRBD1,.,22,TGTGCCACCAGTGATTCATTTGGCCGGACAGGGAAGGTCCACAGCTCCTACAATGAGCAGTTCTTC,CATSDSFGRTGKVHSSYNEQFF
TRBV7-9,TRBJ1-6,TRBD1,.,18,TGTGCCAGCAGCTCCCCGGGACAGGGCCCGCTAATTAATTCACCCCTCCACTTT,CASSSPGQGPLINSPLHF
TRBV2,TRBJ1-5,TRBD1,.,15,TGTGCCAGCAGGCCACAGGGGCCCAAAAATCAGCCCCAGCATTTT,CASRPQGPKNQPQHF
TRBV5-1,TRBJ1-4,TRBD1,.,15,TGCGCCAGCAGCTTCTTACCAGGGGGCTTCGAAAAACTGTTTTTT,CASSFLPGGFEKLFF
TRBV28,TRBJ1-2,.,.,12,TGTGCCAGCAGTTTATGGGGGAGTGGCTACACCTTC,CASSLWGSGYTF